These T cell receptor beta chains were read from a single sample in a study of high-grade serous ovarian cancer treatment subgroups. Sequenced by immunoSEQ multiplex PCR; TCRdb stores in-frame clones only, minus some. The repertoire holds a few thousand clones, roughly four fifths seen once, with 5.5% in the top ten. Source material: tumor tissue. These receptors came from a human donor with high-grade serous ovarian cancer. Both conserved end residues are part of each CDR3. Each record gives: CDR3 protein, CDR3 DNA, D gene, V gene, clone size, J gene. A D gene is named only where the DNA matches it firmly. Some rows have no size entry. The others give once, few or many, or a class for an expanded clone.

CSVGTGSGNTIYF | TGCAGCGTCGGTACAGGGTCTGGAAACACCATATATTTT | - | TRBV29-1 | - | TRBJ1-3
CASRELAGGVSDTQYF | TGCGCCAGCAGAGAACTAGCGGGAGGGGTATCAGATACGCAGTATTTT | TRBD2 | TRBV5-1 | - | TRBJ2-3
CAWNFGGGNEQYF | TGTGCCTGGAATTTCGGGGGAGGGAACGAGCAGTACTTC | TRBD2 | TRBV30 | - | TRBJ2-7
CASSFRAIERFF | TGTGCCAGCAGCTTCCGGGCAATTGAGCGGTTCTTC | - | TRBV7-9 | once | TRBJ2-1
CASSVESGGGPYEQYF | TGTGCCAGCAGCGTAGAGAGCGGGGGGGGTCCCTACGAGCAGTACTTC | TRBD2 | TRBV9 | few | TRBJ2-7
CASSLMNTEAFF | TGTGCCAGCAGCTTGATGAACACTGAAGCTTTCTTT | - | TRBV7-2 | - | TRBJ1-1
CASSLGTGWTGELFF | TGTGCCAGCAGCCTTGGGACAGGGTGGACCGGGGAGCTGTTTTTT | TRBD1 | TRBV7-2 | few | TRBJ2-2
CASGAASGAYEQYF | TGTGCCAGCGGGGCGGCTAGCGGGGCCTACGAGCAGTACTTC | TRBD2 | TRBV2 | few | TRBJ2-7
CASSYRGHQPQHF | TGTGCCAGCAGTTACCGGGGACACCAGCCCCAGCATTTT | - | TRBV6-5 | - | TRBJ1-5
CASSQDGQSGNTIYF | TGTGCCAGCAGCCAAGATGGGCAGAGTGGAAACACCATATATTTT | - | TRBV4-2 | - | TRBJ1-3
CASSSGLAPDF | TGTGCCAGCAGCTCCGGACTAGCGCCAGACTTC | TRBD2 | TRBV5-8 | - | TRBJ2-7
CASRVLMGDTQYF | TGTGCCAGCAGAGTTCTTATGGGAGATACGCAGTATTTT | - | TRBV27 | - | TRBJ2-3
CASRPGQGDNEQFF | TGTGCCAGCAGACCGGGACAGGGTGACAATGAGCAGTTCTTC | TRBD1 | TRBV27 | - | TRBJ2-1
CASSPPDSNQPQHF | TGCGCCAGCAGTCCCCCGGACAGCAATCAGCCCCAGCATTTT | - | TRBV4-1 | few | TRBJ1-5
CASSQRQDSYEQYF | TGTGCCAGCAGCCAACGACAGGATTCCTACGAGCAGTACTTC | - | TRBV7-2 | few | TRBJ2-7
CANSGDRDADTQYF | TGTGCCAATAGTGGGGACAGGGACGCAGATACGCAGTATTTT | TRBD1 | TRBV10-3 | - | TRBJ2-3
CASGPRGYNEQFF | TGTGCCAGCGGCCCCCGGGGCTACAATGAGCAGTTCTTC | - | TRBV7-2 | - | TRBJ2-1
CASSLKENYGYTF | TGTGCCAGCAGCTTAAAGGAGAACTATGGCTACACCTTC | - | TRBV5-4 | few | TRBJ1-2
CASSLKQGSSEQYF | TGCGCCAGCAGCCTGAAACAGGGATCAAGCGAGCAGTACTTC | - | TRBV5-1 | - | TRBJ2-7
CASSSRTGSTGELFF | TGTGCCAGCAGCAGTCGGACAGGGAGCACCGGGGAGCTGTTTTTT | TRBD1 | TRBV7-8 | once | TRBJ2-2
CAWSARQGQAGYTF | TGTGCCTGGAGTGCCCGACAGGGGCAAGCTGGCTACACCTTC | TRBD1 | TRBV30 | - | TRBJ1-2
CASSFSWETQYF | TGTGCCAGCAGCTTCTCGTGGGAGACCCAGTACTTC | - | TRBV7-9 | - | TRBJ2-5
CASSEVGEAFF | TGTGCCAGCAGTGAAGTAGGTGAAGCTTTCTTT | - | TRBV6-1 | - | TRBJ1-1
CSVLRQGANTEAFF | TGCAGCGTGCTCAGACAGGGAGCTAACACTGAAGCTTTCTTT | TRBD1 | TRBV29-1 | few | TRBJ1-1
CASSRQPATNEKLFF | TGTGCCAGCAGCCGGCAGCCAGCAACTAATGAAAAACTGTTTTTT | - | TRBV4-2 | - | TRBJ1-4
CASSYLRGGGTEAFF | TGTGCCAGCAGTTACCTACGTGGGGGGGGCACTGAAGCTTTCTTT | - | TRBV6-5 | - | TRBJ1-1
CASSSESIPSYGYTF | TGTGCCAGCAGTTCCGAGTCGATCCCTTCCTATGGCTACACCTTC | - | TRBV6-5 | - | TRBJ1-2
CASSLFLEGTETQYF | TGTGCCAGCAGCCTCTTCTTGGAGGGGACGGAGACCCAGTACTTC | - | TRBV6-1 | - | TRBJ2-5
CASSDRDRGNNEQFF | TGTGCCAGCAGTGACCGGGACAGGGGTAACAATGAGCAGTTCTTC | TRBD1 | TRBV4-2 | medium-sized | TRBJ2-1
CAWGGIPGEAFF | TGTGCCTGGGGGGGGATCCCGGGAGAAGCTTTCTTT | - | TRBV30 | - | TRBJ1-1
CASSGGQGRQPQHF | TGTGCCAGTAGTGGGGGACAGGGCCGTCAGCCCCAGCATTTT | TRBD1 | TRBV19 | few | TRBJ1-5
CASSTPGQGGSYNEQFF | TGTGCCAGCAGCACTCCGGGACAAGGAGGGTCTTACAATGAGCAGTTCTTC | - | TRBV9 | - | TRBJ2-1
CASTLQGGNSYNGQFF | TGTGCCAGCACTCTACAGGGGGGAAACTCCTACAATGGGCAGTTCTTC | TRBD1 | TRBV11-2 | - | TRBJ2-1
CASSFMGTGPNEQFF | TGTGCCAGCAGTTTCATGGGGACAGGCCCGAATGAGCAGTTCTTC | TRBD1 | TRBV28 | - | TRBJ2-1
CASSQGAQTEAFF | TGTGCCAGCAGCCAAGGGGCGCAGACTGAAGCTTTCTTT | - | TRBV7-3 | - | TRBJ1-1
CASSLGKSDRGGTDTQYF | TGTGCCAGCAGCTTAGGCAAATCGGACAGGGGAGGCACAGATACGCAGTATTTT | TRBD1 | TRBV7-6 | few | TRBJ2-3
CASSLYTGGPNNEQFF | TGTGCCAGCAGCTTGTATACGGGGGGGCCGAACAATGAGCAGTTCTTC | TRBD2 | TRBV11-3 | - | TRBJ2-1
CASSPGRSRGETQYF | TGTGCCAGCAGCCCCGGACGCTCCCGGGGAGAGACCCAGTACTTC | - | TRBV5-6 | - | TRBJ2-5
CATSRERTGRNEKLFF | TGTGCCACCAGCAGAGAACGGACAGGGAGAAACGAAAAACTGTTTTTT | TRBD1 | TRBV15 | - | TRBJ1-4
CASGGQGGETQYF | TGTGCCAGCGGTGGACAGGGAGGGGAGACCCAGTACTTC | - | TRBV7-9 | once | TRBJ2-5
CASSRDRFTDTQYF | TGTGCCAGCAGCCGCGACAGGTTCACAGATACGCAGTATTTT | - | TRBV5-5 | - | TRBJ2-3
CASSESGRSNQPQHF | TGCGCCAGCAGTGAGTCGGGTAGGAGCAATCAGCCCCAGCATTTT | - | TRBV10-2 | - | TRBJ1-5
CSGGQGGGETQYF | TGCAGCGGGGGACAGGGTGGGGGAGAGACCCAGTACTTC | TRBD1 | TRBV29-1 | - | TRBJ2-5
CASSPRQGLSGYTF | TGTGCCAGCAGCCCTCGACAGGGCTTGTCTGGCTACACCTTC | TRBD1 | TRBV7-2 | - | TRBJ1-2
CASSLTEMGTEAFF | TGTGCCAGCAGCCTTACTGAGATGGGCACTGAAGCTTTCTTT | - | TRBV9 | once | TRBJ1-1
CASSLVGLDFSGANVLTF | TGTGCCAGCAGCTTAGTCGGGTTGGATTTCTCTGGGGCCAACGTCCTGACTTTC | - | TRBV7-8 | - | TRBJ2-6